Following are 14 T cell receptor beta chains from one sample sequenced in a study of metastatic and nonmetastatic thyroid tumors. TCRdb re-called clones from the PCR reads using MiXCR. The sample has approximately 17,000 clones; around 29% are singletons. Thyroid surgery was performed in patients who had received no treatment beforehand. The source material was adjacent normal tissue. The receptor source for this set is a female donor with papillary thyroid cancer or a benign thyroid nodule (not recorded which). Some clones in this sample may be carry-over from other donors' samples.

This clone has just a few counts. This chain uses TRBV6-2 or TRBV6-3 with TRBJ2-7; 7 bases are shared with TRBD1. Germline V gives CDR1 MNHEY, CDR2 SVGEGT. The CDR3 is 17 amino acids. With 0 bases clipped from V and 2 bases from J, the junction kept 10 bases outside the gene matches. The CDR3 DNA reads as TGTGCCAGCAGTTACTCGAAGGCTTTGAGGGGGCCCTACGAGCAGTACTTC. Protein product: CASSYSKALRGPYEQYF.

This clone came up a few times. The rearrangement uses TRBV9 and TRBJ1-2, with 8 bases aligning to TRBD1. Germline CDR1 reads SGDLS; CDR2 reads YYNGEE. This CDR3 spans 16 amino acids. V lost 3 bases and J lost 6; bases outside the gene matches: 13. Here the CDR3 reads CASSAGPSQGADGYTF. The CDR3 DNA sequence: TGTGCCAGCAGCGCAGGCCCATCGCAGGGGGCAGATGGCTACACCTTC.

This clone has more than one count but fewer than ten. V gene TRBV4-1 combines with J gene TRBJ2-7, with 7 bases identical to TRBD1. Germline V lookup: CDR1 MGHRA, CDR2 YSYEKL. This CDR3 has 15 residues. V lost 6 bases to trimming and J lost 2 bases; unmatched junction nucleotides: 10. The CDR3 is CASREGDRRTYEQYF. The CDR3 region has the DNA TGCGCCAGCAGGGAAGGGGACAGAAGGACCTACGAGCAGTACTTC.

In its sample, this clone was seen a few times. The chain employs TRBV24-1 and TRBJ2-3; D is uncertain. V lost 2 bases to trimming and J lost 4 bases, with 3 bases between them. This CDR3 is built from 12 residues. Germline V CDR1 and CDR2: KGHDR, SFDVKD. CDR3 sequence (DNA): TGTGCCACCAGTGATTCCCCAGATACGCAGTATTTT. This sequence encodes CATSDSPDTQYF.

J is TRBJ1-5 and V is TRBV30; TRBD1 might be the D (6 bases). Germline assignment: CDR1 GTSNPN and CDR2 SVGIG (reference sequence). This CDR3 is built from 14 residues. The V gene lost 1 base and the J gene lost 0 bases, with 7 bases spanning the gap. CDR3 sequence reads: CAWSGGHSNQPQHF. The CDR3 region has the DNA TGTGCCTGGAGTGGGGGGCATAGCAATCAGCCCCAGCATTTT. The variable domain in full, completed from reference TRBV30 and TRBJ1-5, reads SQTIHQWPATLVQPVGSPLSLECTVEGTSNPNLYWYRQAAGRGLQLLFYSVGIGQISSEVPQNLSASRPQDRQFILSSKKLLLSDSGFYLCAWSGGHSNQPQHFGDGTRLSIL.

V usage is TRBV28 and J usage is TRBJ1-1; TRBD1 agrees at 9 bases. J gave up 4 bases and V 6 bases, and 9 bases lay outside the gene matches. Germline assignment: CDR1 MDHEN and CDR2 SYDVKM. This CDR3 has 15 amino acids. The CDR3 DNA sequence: TGTGCCAGCAGACGAAGACAGGGGGTCGCCACTGAAGCTTTCTTT. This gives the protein CASRRRQGVATEAFF. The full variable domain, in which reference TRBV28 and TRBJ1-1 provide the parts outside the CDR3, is DVKVTQSSRYLVKRTGEKVFLECVQDMDHENMFWYRQDPGLGLRLIYFSYDVKMKEKGDIPEGYSVSREKKERFSLILESASTNQTSMYLCASRRRQGVATEAFFGQGTRLTVV.

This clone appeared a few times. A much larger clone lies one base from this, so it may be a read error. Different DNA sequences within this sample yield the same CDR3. In DNA form, the CDR3 reads TGTGCCAGCAAGCCAGGGGGCGCCGCCCCATACGAGCAGTACTTC. Residues: CASKPGGAAPYEQYF. The chain carries TRBV11-2 and TRBJ2-7; the match to TRBD1 covers 8 bases. This CDR3 has 15 residues. Germline V gene data show CDR1 as SGHAT and CDR2 as FQNNGV. J lost 4 bases, V lost 7 bases, and 12 bases had no gene match.

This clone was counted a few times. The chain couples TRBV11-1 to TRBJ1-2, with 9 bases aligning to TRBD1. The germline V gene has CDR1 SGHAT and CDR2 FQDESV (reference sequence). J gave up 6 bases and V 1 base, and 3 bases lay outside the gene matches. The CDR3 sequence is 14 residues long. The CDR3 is CASSLGQGVDGYTF. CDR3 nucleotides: TGTGCCAGCAGCTTAGGACAGGGGGTCGATGGCTACACCTTC.

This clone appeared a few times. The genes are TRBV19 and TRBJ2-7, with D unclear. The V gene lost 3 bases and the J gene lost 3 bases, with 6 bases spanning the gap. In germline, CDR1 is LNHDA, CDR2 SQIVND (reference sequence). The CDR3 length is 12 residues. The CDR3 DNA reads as TGTGCCAGTAGTATGGGCGGCTACGAGCAGTACTTC. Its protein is CASSMGGYEQYF. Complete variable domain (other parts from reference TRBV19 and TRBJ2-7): DGGITQSPKYLFRKEGQNVTLSCEQNLNHDAMYWYRQDPGQGLRLIYYSQIVNDFQKGDIAEGYSVSREKKESFPLTVTSAQKNPTAFYLCASSMGGYEQYFGPGTRLTVT.

This CDR3 is CAWSVLWGSEAFF. The CDR3 DNA is TGTGCCTGGAGTGTACTATGGGGCAGTGAAGCTTTCTTT. This chain connects TRBV30 to TRBJ1-1, with D maybe TRBD1 (5 bases). The CDR3 is made up of 13 amino acids. Deletions cut 0 bases from V and 7 bases from J, with 12 bases between. CDR1 is GTSNPN, CDR2 SVGIG, per germline (reference sequence).

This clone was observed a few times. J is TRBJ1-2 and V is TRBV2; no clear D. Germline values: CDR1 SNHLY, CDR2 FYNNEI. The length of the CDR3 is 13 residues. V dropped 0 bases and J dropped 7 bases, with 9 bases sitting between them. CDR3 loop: CASSEALKSGYTF. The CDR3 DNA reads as TGTGCCAGCAGTGAAGCGCTTAAGTCTGGCTACACCTTC.

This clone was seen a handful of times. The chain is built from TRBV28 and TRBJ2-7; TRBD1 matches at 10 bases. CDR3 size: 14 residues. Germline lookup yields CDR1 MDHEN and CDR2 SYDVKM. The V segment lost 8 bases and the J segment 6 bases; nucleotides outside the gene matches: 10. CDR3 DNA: TGTGCCAGCCGCACGGGGGGGACAGGGGTCGAGCAGTACTTC. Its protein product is CASRTGGTGVEQYF.

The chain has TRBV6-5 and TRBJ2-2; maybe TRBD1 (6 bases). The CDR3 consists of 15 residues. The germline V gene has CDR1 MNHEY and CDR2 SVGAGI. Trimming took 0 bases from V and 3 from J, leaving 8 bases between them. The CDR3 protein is CASSYSYRDTGELFF. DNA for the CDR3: TGTGCCAGCAGTTACTCCTACAGGGACACCGGGGAGCTGTTTTTT.

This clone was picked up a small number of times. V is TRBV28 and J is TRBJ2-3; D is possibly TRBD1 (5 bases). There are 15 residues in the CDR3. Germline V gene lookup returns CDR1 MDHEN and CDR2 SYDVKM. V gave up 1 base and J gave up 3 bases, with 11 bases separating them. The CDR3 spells CASSLFDSWTDTQYF. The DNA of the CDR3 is TGTGCCAGCAGTTTATTTGACAGTTGGACAGATACGCAGTATTTT.